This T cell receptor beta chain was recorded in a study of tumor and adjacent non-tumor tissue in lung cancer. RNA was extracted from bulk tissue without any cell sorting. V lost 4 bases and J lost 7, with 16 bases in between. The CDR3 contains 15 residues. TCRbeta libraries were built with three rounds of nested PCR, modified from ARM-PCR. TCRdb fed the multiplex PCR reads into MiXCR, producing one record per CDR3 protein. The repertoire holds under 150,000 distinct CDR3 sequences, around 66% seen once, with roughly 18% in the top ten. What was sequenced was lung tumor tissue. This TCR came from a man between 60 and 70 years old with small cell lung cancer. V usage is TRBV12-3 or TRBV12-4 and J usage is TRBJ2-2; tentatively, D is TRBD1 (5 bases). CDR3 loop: CASSYTQGSIGELFF. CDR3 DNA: TGTGCCAGCAGTTATACCCAGGGTAGCATCGGGGAGCTGTTTTTT.